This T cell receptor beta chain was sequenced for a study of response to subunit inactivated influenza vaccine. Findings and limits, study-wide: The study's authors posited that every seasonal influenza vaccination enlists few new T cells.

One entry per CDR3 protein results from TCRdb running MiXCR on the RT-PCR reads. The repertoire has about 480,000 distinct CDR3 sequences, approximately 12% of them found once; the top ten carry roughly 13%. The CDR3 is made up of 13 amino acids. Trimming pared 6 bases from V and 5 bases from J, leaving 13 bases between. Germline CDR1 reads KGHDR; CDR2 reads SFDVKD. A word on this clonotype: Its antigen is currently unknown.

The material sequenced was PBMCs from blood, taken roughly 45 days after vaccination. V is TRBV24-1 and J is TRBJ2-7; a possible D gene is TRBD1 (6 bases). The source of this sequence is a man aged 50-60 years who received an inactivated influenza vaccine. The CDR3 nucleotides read TGTGCCACCAGTTTTACAGGGTCCCACGAGCAGTACTTC. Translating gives CATSFTGSHEQYF.